What follows is one TCR beta chain and its context. Antigen specificity is unknown. With a J-beta primer mix and a sample-barcoded 5' primer, a second PCR ran 7 to 11 cycles. Researchers report that a template-switch adaptor with 12 random nucleotides tagged each cDNA molecule. TCRdb itself ran the 5' RACE reads through MiXCR, one entry per CDR3 protein. The repertoire holds some 1.5 million distinct CDR3 sequences, with 28% as singletons. V was pared by 2 bases and J by 3 bases, with 10 bases between. This CDR3 is built from 14 residues. Germline V gives CDR1 SGHTA, CDR2 FQGNSA. This sample was included in a study of blood T cells in healthy people across ages. The overall study: Capture by template switching was about one barcoded beta molecule per two T cells. Findings and caveats of the study: Older age went with lower TCR beta diversity per million T cells, in a roughly linear way.

The receptor was isolated from a woman between 25 and 40 years old in good health. The sequenced material came from blood. The chain couples TRBV7-2 to TRBJ2-5; D might be TRBD1 (5 bases). For the CDR3, the DNA is TGTGCCAGCAGCTTAAGCAGGGATGAAGAGACCCAGTACTTC. Protein sequence: CASSLSRDEETQYF.